This record covers a single T cell receptor (beta chain). The antigen is unknown. With constant-segment primers, 5'RACE yielded cDNA libraries of TCR alpha and TCR beta that carried sample barcodes and UMIs. TCRdb itself ran the 5' RACE reads through MiXCR, one entry per CDR3 protein. This sample has a few hundred thousand distinct CDR3 sequences; roughly 17% occur once, and the top ten carry roughly 24%. The ends lost 1 base at V and 1 base at J; junction bases unmatched: 4. This CDR3 has 17 amino acids. Germline values: CDR1 SEHNR, CDR2 FQNEAQ (reference sequence). The sample is drawn from a study of T-cell memory formation after mild COVID-19. Study-level background: TCR clusters were mostly donor specific. Study results and caveats: Day 37-peaking second-wave clones had unconfirmed SARS-CoV-2 specificity. Some clones that responded were present in memory (sampled pre-infection), which suggests cross-reactive memory joined.

The chain links TRBV7-9 to TRBJ2-4; 10 nucleotides agree with TRBD1. This TCR came from a man between 18 and 29 years old who had mild COVID-19 (a few samples of this study predate the infection). Cell type and time point are not known. Sequencing input: PBMCs or a T cell subset sorted from them (not recorded which). Here the CDR3 DNA reads TGTGCCAGCAGCTTAGGCCGACAGGGGGCGGCCAAAAACATTCAGTACTTC. Protein product: CASSLGRQGAAKNIQYF.